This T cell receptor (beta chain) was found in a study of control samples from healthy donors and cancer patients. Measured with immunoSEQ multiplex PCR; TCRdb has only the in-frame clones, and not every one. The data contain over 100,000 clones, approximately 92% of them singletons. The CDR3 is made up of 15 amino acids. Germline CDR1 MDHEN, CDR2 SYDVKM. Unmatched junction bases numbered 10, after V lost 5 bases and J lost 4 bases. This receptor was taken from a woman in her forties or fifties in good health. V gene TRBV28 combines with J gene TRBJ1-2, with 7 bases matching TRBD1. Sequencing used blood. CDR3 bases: TGTGCCAGCAGTGTGCCGACAGGGTTCGGCTATGGCTACACCTTC. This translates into CASSVPTGFGYGYTF.